The source of this TCR beta chain is a study of vaccination and CD4 T cells after COVID-19. Study-level background: Control cultures, each given a CEFX pool, an HIV-1 Nef pool, or no peptide, were included.

Cultured CD4+ T-cell DNA underwent Oncomine TCR Beta short-read sequencing. Someone extracted genomic DNA from cultured CD4+ T cells. Using its own MiXCR run on the PCR reads, TCRdb lists one record per CDR3 protein. This table has 4,700 or so distinct CDR3 sequences, 42% appearing once. Details on this clonotype: Its antigen is currently unknown.

Treatment described: roughly 10-day PBMC culture with coronavirus spike peptide pools or control peptides (ViraFEST assay). Harvesting of the unexposed donor's CD4+ T cells predated the COVID-19 pandemic (2011-2018). Half the growth medium was swapped for new IL-2 medium on days 3 and 7. The sequencing sample was made of CD4+ T cells from blood, cultured in vitro. The source of this sequence is a human donor in good health.

For the CDR3, the DNA is TGTGCCTGGGACAGGGATTCGAATCAGCCCCAGCATTTT. Protein sequence: CAWDRDSNQPQHF. The V gene is TRBV30, the J gene TRBJ1-5; 7 bases are shared with TRBD1. V was pared by 5 bases and J by 4 bases, with 5 bases of the junction left unmatched. This CDR3 region has 13 residues. The germline gives CDR1 GTSNPN, CDR2 SVGIG (reference sequence).